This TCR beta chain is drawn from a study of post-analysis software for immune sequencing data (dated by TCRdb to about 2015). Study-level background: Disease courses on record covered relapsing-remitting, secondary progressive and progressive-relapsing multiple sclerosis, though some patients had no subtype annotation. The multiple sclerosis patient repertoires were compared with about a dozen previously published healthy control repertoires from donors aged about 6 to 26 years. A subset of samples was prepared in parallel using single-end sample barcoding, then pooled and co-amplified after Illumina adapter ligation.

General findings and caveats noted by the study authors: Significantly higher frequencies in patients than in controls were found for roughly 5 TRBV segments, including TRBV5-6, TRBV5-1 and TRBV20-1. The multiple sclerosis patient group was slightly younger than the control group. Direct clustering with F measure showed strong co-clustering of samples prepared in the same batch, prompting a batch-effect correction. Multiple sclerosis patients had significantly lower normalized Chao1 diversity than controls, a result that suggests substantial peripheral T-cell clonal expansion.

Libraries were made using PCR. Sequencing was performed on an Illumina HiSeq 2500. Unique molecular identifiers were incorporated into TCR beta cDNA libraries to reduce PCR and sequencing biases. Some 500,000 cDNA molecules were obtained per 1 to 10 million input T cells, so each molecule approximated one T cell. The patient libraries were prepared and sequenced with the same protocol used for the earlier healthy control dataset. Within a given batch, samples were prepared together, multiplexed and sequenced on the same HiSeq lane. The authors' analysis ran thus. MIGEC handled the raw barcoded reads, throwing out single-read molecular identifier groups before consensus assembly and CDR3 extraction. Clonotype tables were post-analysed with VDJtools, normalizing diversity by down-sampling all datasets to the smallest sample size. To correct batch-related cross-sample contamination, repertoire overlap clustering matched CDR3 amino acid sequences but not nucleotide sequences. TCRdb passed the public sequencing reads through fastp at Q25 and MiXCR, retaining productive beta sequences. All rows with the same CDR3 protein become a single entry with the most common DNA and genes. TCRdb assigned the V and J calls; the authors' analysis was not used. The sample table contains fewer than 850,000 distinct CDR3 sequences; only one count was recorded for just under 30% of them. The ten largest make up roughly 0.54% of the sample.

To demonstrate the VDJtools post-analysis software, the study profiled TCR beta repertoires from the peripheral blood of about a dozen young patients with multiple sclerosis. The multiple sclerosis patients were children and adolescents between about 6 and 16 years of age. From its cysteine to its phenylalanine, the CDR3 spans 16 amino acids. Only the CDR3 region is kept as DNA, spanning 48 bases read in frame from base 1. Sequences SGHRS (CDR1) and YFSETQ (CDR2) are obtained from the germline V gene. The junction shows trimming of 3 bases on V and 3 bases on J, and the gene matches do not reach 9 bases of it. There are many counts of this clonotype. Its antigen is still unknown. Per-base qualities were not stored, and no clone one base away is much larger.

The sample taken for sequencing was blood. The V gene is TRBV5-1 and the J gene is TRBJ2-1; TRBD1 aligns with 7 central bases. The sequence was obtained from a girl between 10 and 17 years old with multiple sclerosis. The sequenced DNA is TGCGCCAGCAGCTCCATGACAGGGACGAACTACAATGAGCAGTTCTTC. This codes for CASSSMTGTNYNEQFF.